One T cell receptor (beta chain) is described in this entry. The data derive from a study of cytomegalovirus exposure and HLA in healthy donors. Per the germline V gene, CDR1 is MNHEY and CDR2 is SVGAGI. Trimming cost V 2 bases and J 4 bases, with 9 bases left between them. The CDR3 length is 14 residues. There were likely unrecorded immune exposures, though donors were nominally healthy when sampled. Primers for the PCR totalled 60 Vbeta and 13 Jbeta. Profiled with immunoSEQ multiplex PCR; TCRdb holds only in-frame clones, not every one. Of 200,000 or so clones listed, 75% to 85% were seen once; the top ten hold under 0.9%.

The receptor was derived from a woman between 18 and 29 years old in good health and CMV-seronegative. The sample consisted of PBMCs. The chain joins TRBV6-5 to TRBJ1-3; D call uncertain. DNA of the CDR3: TGTGCCAGCAGTTACGGTGGGAGAGGAAACACCATATATTTT. Encoded protein: CASSYGGRGNTIYF.